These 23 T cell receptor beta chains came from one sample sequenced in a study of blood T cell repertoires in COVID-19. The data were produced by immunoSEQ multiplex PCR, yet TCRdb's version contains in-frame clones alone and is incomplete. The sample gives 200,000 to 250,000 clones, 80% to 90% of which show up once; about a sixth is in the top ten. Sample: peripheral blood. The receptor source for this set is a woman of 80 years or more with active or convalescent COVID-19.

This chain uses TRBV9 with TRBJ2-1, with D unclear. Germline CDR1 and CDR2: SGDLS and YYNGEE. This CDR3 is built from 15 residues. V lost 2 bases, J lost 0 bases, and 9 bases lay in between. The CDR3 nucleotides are TGTGCCAGCAGCGTTCAGGTCAGCTCCTACAATGAGCAGTTCTTC. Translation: CASSVQVSSYNEQFF.

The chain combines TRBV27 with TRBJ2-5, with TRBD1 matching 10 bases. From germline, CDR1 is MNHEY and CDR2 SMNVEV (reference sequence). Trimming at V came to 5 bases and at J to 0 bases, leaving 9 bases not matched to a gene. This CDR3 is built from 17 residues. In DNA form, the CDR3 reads TGTGCCAGCAGTCTAAACAGCGGGACAGGGGACCAAGAGACCCAGTACTTC. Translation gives CASSLNSGTGDQETQYF.

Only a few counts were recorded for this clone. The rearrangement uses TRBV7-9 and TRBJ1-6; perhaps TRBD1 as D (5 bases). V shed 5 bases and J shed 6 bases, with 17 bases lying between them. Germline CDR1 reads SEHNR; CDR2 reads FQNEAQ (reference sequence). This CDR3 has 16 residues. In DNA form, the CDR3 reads TGTGCCAGCAGCGCCGTTAGGGGCGCGATTAATTCACCCCTCCACTTT. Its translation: CASSAVRGAINSPLHF.

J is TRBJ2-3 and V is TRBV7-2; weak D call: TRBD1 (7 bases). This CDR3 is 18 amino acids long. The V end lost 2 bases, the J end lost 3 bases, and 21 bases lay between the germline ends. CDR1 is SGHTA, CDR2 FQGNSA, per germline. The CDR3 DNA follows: TGTGCCAGCAGCTTATCGGGAGTGAGACAGGGTGGTACAGATACGCAGTATTTT. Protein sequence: CASSLSGVRQGGTDTQYF.

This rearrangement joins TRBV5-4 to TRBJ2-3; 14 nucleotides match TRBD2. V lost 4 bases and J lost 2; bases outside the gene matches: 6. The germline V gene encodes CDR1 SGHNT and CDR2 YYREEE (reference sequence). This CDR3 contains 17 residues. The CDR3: CASSPGGLAGDTDTQYF. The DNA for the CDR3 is TGTGCCAGCAGCCCTGGGGGACTAGCGGGGGACACAGATACGCAGTATTTT.

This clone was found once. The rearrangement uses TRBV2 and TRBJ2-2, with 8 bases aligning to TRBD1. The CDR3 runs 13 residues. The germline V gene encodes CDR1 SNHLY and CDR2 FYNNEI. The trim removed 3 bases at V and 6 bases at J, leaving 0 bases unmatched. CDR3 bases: TGTGCCAGCAGTGACAGGGGGCCCGGGGAGCTGTTTTTT. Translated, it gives CASSDRGPGELFF.

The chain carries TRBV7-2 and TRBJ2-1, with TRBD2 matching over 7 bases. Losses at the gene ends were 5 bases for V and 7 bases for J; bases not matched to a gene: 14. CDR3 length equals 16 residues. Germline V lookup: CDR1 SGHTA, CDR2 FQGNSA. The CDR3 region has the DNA TGTGCCAGCAGCACGGATGGAGCTACCGGGAGGAATGAGCAGTTCTTC. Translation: CASSTDGATGRNEQFF.

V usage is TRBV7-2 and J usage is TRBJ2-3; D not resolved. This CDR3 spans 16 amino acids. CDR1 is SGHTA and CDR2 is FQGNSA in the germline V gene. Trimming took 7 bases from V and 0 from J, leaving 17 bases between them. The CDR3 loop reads CASTRLRPPSTDTQYF. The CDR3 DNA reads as TGTGCCAGCACTCGACTGAGGCCTCCTAGCACAGATACGCAGTATTTT.

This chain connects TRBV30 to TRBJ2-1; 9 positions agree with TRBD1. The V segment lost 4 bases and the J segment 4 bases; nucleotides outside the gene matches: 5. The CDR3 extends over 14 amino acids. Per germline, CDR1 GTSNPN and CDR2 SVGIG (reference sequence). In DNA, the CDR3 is TGTGCCTGGAAAGGGACAGGGATATACAATGAGCAGTTCTTC. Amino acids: CAWKGTGIYNEQFF.

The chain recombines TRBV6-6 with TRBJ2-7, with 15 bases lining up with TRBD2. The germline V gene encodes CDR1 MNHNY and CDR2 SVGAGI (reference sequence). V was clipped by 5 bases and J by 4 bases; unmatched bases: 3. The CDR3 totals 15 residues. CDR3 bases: TGTGCCAGCAGTGCGGGACTAGCGGGAGGTTACGAGCAGTACTTC. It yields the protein CASSAGLAGGYEQYF.

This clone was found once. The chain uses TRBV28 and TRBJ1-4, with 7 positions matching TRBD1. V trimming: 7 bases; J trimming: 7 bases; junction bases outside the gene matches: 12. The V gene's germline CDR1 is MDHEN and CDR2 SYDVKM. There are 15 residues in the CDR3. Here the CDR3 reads CASTEGQTGTEKLFF. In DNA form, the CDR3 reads TGTGCCAGCACCGAAGGACAGACAGGGACTGAAAAACTGTTTTTT. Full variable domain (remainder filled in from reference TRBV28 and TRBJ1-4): DVKVTQSSRYLVKRTGEKVFLECVQDMDHENMFWYRQDPGLGLRLIYFSYDVKMKEKGDIPEGYSVSREKKERFSLILESASTNQTSMYLCASTEGQTGTEKLFFGSGTQLSVL.

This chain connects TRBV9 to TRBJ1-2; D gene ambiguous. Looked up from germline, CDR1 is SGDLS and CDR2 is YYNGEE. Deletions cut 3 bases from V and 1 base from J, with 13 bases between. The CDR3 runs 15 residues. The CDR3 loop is CASSGIRARNYGYTF. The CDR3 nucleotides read TGTGCCAGCAGCGGTATCCGAGCTCGTAACTATGGCTACACCTTC.

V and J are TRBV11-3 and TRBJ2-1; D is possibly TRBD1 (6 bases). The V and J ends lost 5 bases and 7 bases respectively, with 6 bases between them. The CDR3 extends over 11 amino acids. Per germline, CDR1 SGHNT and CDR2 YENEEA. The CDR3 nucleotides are TGTGCCAGCAGCAGGGGGAATGAGCAGTTCTTC. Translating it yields CASSRGNEQFF.

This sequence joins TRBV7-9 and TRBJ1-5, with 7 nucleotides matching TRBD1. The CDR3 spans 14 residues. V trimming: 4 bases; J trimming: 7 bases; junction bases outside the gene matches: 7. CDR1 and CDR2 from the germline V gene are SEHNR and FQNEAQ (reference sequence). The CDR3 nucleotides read TGTGCCAGCAGCTCGGCACAGGGGCGGCAGCCCCAGCATTTT. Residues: CASSSAQGRQPQHF.

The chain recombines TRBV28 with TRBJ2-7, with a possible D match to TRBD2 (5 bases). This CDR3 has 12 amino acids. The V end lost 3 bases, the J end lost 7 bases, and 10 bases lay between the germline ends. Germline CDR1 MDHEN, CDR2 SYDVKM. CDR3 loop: CASSLLRGEQYF. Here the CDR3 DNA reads TGTGCCAGCAGTTTGCTCCGAGGGGAGCAGTACTTC.

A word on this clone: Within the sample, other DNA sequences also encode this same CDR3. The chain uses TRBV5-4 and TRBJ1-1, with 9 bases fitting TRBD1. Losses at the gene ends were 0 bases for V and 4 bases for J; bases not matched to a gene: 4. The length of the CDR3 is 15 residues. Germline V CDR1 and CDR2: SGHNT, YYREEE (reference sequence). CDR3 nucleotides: TGTGCCAGCAGCTTGGTGAGACAGGGGGGCACTGAAGCTTTCTTT. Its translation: CASSLVRQGGTEAFF.

The CDR3, as DNA: TGTGCCAGCAGCCAAGTACTAGCTGAGCAGTTCTTC. It translates to CASSQVLAEQFF. V usage is TRBV3-1 (or the pseudogene TRBV3-2) and J usage is TRBJ2-1; weak D call: TRBD2 (6 bases). This CDR3 is built from 12 residues. V was shortened by 1 base and J by 9 bases, with 7 bases between the two germline ends. Germline V gene lookup returns CDR1 LGHDT and CDR2 YNNKEL (reference sequence).

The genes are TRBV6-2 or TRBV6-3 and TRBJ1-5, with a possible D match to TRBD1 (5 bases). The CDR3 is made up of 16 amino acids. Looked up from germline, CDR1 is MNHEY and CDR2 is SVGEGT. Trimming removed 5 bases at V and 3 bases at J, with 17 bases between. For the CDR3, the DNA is TGTGCCAGCAGTCACCTCGGTCAGGGTCTCAATCAGCCCCAGCATTTT. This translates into CASSHLGQGLNQPQHF.

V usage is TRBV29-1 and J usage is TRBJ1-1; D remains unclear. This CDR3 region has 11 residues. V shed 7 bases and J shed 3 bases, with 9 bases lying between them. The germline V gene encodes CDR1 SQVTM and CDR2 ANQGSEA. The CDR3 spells CSGNSYTEAFF. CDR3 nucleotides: TGCAGCGGAAACAGTTACACTGAAGCTTTCTTT.

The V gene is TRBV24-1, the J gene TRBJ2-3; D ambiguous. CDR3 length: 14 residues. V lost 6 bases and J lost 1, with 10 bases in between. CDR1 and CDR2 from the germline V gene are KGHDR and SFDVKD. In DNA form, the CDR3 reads TGTGCCACCAGTTTGGCGGTGGGCACAGATACGCAGTATTTT. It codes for CATSLAVGTDTQYF.

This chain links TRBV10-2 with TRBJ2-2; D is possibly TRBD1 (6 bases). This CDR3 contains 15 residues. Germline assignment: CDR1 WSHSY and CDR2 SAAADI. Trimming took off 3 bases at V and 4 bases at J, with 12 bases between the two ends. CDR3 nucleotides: TGCGCCAGCAGTGAATGGTTAGGGGGCACCGGGGAGCTGTTTTTT. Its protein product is CASSEWLGGTGELFF.

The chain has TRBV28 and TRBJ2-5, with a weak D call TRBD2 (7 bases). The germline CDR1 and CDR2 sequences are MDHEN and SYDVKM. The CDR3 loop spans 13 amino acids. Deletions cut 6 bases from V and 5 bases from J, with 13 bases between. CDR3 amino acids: CASSSGGRETQYF. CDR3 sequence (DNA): TGTGCCAGCAGCTCGGGGGGCCGGGAGACCCAGTACTTC.

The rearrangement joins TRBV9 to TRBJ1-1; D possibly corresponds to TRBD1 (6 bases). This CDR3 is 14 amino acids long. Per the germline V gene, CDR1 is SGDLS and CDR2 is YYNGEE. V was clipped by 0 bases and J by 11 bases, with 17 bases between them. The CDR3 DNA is TGTGCCAGCAGCGTAGTCGAGGCGGGGGCGTTGGCTTTCTTT. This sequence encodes CASSVVEAGALAFF.